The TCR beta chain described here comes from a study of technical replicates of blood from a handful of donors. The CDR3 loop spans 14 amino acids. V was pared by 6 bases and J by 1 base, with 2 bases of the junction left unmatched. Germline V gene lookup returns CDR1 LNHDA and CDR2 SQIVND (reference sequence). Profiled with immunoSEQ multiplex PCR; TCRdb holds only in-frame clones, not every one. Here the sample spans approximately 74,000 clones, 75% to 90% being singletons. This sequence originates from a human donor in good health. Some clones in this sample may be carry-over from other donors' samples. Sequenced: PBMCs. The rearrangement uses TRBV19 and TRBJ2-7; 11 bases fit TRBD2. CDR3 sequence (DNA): TGTGCCAGTAGCGGGACTAGCGGTTCCTACGAGCAGTACTTC. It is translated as CASSGTSGSYEQYF.